This T cell receptor (beta chain) originates from a study of a mutant IDH1 vaccine in newly diagnosed glioma. The overall study: It was radiotherapy, temozolomide, or both that patients received previously, with most receiving both. The study's findings and limits: There were vaccine-induced immune responses in about 92% of the patients.

Trimming removed 0 bases from V and 7 bases from J, with 13 bases in between. CDR1 and CDR2 (germline): SGHRS, YFSETQ. CDR3 length: 14 amino acids. Specified time point: baseline, week 1 (first vaccination visit). Treatment reported: pre-vaccination baseline after standard-of-care therapy. Donors harbored newly found WHO grade 3 or 4 IDH1-mutant, ATRX-lost astrocytomas. In the case of this clone: Its target is unknown.

This table comes from immunoSEQ multiplex PCR, and its TCRdb copy is limited to in-frame clones, with some not included. Among tens of thousands of clones, 83% were seen once, and the ten largest hold around 7.4%. This TCR derives from a woman aged 50 to 65 with glioma. The sample consisted of PBMCs, taken from a glioma patient treated with radiotherapy, temozolomide or both. The genes are TRBV5-1 and TRBJ1-1; D may be TRBD1 (5 bases). CDR3 sequence: CASSLGQGVGEAFF. DNA for the CDR3: TGCGCCAGCAGCTTGGGGCAGGGTGTGGGTGAAGCTTTCTTT.